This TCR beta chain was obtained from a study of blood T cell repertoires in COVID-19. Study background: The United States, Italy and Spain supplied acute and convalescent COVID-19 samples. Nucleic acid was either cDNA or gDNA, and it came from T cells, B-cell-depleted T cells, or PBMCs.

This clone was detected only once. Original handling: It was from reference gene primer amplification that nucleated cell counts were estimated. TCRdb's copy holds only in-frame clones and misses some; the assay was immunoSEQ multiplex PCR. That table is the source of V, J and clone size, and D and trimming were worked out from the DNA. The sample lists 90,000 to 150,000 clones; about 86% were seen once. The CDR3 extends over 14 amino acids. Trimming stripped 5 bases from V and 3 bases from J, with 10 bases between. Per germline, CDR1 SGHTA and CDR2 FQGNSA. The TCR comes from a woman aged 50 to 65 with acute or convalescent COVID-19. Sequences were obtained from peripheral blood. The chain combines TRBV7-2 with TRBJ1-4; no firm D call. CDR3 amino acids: CASSIPGSNEKLFF. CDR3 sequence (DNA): TGTGCCAGCAGCATTCCGGGGTCTAATGAAAAACTGTTTTTT. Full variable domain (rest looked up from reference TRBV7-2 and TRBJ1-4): GAGVSQSPSNKVTEKGKDVELRCDPISGHTALYWYRQSLGQGLEFLIYFQGNSAPDKSGLPSDRFSAERTGGSVSTLTIQRTQQEDSAVYLCASSIPGSNEKLFFGSGTQLSVL.